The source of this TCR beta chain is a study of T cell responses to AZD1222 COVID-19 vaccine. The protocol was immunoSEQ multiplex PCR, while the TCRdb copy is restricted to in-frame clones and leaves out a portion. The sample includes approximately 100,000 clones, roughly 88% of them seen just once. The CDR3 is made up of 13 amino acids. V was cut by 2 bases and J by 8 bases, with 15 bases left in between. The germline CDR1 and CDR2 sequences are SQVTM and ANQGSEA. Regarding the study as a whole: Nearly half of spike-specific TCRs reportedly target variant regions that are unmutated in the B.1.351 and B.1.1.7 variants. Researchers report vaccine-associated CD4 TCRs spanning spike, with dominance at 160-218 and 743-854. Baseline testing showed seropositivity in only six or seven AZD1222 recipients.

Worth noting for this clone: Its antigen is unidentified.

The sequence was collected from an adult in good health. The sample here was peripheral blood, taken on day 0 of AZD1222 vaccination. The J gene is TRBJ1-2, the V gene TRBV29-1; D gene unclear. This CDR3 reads CSVEPTPPGGYTF. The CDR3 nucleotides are TGCAGCGTTGAACCAACCCCCCCGGGCGGCTACACCTTC. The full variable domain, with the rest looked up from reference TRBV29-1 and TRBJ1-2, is SAVISQKPSRDICQRGTSLTIQCQVDSQVTMMFWYRQQPGQSLTLIATANQGSEATYESGFVIDKFPISRPNLTFSTLTVSNMSPEDSSIYLCSVEPTPPGGYTFGSGTRLTVV.